This T cell receptor beta chain is drawn from a study of shared clonotypes between healthy human individuals. Produced via immunoSEQ multiplex PCR; TCRdb's table is partial and in-frame only. This table has roughly 2.2 million clones, 90% to 95% appearing once. The receptor was isolated from a man younger than 30 in good health. Some clones in this sample may be carry-over from other donors' samples. The sample comprised naive CD4+ T cells from PBMCs. As for subset: CD45RA+ positively selected.

CDR3 region: CASSLSARTQYF. The CDR3 DNA reads as TGTGCCAGCAGCCTCAGCGCCAGGACGCAGTATTTT. V and J are TRBV4-2 and TRBJ2-3, with D hard to call. The germline V gene has CDR1 LGHNA and CDR2 YNFKEQ. V dropped 4 bases and J dropped 9 bases, with 11 bases sitting between them. The CDR3 consists of 12 residues.